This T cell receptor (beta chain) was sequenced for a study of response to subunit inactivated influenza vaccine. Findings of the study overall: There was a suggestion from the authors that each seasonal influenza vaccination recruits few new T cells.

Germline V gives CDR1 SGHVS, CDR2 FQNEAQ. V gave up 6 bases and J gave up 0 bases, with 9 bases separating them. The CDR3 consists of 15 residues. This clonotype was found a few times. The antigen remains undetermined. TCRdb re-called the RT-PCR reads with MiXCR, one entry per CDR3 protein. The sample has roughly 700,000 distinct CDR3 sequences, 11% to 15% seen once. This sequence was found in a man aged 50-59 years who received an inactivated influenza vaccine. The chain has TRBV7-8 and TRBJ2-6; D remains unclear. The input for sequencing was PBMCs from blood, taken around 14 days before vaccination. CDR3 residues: CASRRVLSGANVLTF. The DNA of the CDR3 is TGTGCCAGCAGAAGGGTCCTCTCTGGGGCCAACGTCCTGACTTTC.